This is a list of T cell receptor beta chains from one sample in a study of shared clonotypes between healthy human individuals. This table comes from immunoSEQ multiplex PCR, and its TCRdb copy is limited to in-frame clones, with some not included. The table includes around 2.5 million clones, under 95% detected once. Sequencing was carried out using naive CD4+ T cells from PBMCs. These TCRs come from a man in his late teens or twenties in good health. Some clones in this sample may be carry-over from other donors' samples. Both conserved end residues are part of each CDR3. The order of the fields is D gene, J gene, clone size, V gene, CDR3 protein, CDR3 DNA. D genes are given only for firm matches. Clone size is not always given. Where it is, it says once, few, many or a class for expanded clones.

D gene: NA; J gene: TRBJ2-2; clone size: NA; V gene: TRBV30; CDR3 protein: CAWNEGSTGELFF; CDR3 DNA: TGTGCCTGGAATGAGGGAAGCACCGGGGAGCTGTTTTTT
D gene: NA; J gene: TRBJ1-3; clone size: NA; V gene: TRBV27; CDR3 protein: CASSPAGTASSGNTIYF; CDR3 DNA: TGTGCCAGCAGTCCGGCCGGGACGGCGAGCTCTGGAAACACCATATATTTT
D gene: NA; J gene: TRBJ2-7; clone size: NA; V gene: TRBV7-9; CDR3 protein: CAIQAGQSYEQYF; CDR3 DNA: TGTGCCATCCAGGCCGGGCAGTCCTACGAGCAGTACTTC
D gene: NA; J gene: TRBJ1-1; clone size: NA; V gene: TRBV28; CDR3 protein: CASSLRSPDTEAFF; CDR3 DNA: TGTGCCAGCAGTTTAAGATCTCCCGACACTGAAGCTTTCTTT
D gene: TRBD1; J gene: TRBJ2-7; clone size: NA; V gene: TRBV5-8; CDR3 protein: CASSQNRGSYEQYF; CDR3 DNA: TGTGCCAGCAGCCAGAACAGGGGCAGCTACGAGCAGTACTTC
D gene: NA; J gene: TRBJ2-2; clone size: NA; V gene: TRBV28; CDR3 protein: CASSSPAGTNYTGELFF; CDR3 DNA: TGTGCCAGCAGCTCCCCCGCCGGGACCAACTACACCGGGGAGCTGTTTTTT
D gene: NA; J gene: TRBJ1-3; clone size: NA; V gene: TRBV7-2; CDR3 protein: CASNIGGGNTIYF; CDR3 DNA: TGTGCCAGCAACATCGGGGGTGGAAACACCATATATTTT
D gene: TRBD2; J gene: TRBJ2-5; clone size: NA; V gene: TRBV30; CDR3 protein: CAWRTSGRETQYF; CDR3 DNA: TGTGCCTGGAGGACTAGCGGGAGGGAGACCCAGTACTTC
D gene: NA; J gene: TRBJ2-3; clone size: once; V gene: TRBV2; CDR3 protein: CASSEAPPGWGTDTQYF; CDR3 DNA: TGTGCCAGCAGTGAAGCGCCGCCGGGATGGGGCACAGATACGCAGTATTTT
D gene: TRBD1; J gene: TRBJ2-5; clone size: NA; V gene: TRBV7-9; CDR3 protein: CASSLTGTGAQETQYF; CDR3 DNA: TGTGCCAGCAGCTTAACCGGGACAGGGGCACAAGAGACCCAGTACTTC
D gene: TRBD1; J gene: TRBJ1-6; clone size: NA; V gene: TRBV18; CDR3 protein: CASSRDSYSPLHF; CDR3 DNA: TGTGCCAGCTCCCGGGACAGCTATTCACCCCTCCACTTT
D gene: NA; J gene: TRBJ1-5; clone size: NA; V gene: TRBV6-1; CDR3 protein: CASSEAPQTGFNQPQHF; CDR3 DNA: TGTGCCAGCAGTGAAGCGCCTCAGACAGGCTTTAATCAGCCCCAGCATTTT
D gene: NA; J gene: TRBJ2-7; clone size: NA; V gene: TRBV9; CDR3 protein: CASSKDPYSYEQYF; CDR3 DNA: TGTGCCAGCAGCAAGGACCCTTACTCCTACGAGCAGTACTTC
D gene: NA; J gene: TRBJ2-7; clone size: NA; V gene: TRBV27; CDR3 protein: CASSLSQTYEQYF; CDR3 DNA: TGTGCCAGCAGTTTATCGCAGACCTACGAGCAGTACTTC
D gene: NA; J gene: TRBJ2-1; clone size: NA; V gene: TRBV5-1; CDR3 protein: CASSWDPRNEQFF; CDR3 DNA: TGCGCCAGCAGCTGGGACCCTAGGAATGAGCAGTTCTTC
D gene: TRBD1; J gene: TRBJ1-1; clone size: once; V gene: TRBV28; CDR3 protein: CASRGQGQSTEAFF; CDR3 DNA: TGTGCCAGCAGGGGACAGGGGCAGAGCACTGAAGCTTTCTTT
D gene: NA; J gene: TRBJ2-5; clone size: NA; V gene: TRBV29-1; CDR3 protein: CSVGPVQETQYF; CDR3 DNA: TGCAGCGTTGGACCGGTCCAAGAGACCCAGTACTTC
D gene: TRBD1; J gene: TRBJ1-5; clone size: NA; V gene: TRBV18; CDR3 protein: CASSRDRVGNQPQHF; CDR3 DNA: TGTGCCAGCTCACGAGACAGGGTCGGCAATCAGCCCCAGCATTTT
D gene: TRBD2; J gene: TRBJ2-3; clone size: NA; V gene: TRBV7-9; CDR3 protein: CASSFSESGRANTDTQYF; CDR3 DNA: TGTGCCAGCAGCTTCTCCGAAAGCGGGAGGGCTAACACAGATACGCAGTATTTT
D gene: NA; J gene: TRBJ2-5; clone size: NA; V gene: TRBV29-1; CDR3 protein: CSVCRDYQETQYF; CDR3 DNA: TGCAGCGTTTGCAGAGATTACCAAGAGACCCAGTACTTC
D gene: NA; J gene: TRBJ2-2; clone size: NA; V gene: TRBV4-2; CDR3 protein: CASSQDIAYATGELFF; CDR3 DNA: TGTGCCAGCAGCCAAGATATAGCCTACGCCACCGGGGAGCTGTTTTTT
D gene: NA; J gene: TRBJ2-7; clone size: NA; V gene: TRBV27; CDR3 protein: CASSPRRGAPYEQYF; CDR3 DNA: TGTGCCAGCAGCCCACGCCGGGGGGCACCCTACGAGCAGTACTTC
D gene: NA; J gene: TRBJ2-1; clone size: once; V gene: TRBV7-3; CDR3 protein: CASSLLTASNEQFF; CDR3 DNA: TGTGCCAGCAGCCTATTAACAGCCAGCAATGAGCAGTTCTTC
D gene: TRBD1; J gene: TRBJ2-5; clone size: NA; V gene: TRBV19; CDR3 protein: CASRAGGGQETQYF; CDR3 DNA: TGTGCCAGTAGAGCAGGGGGCGGCCAAGAGACCCAGTACTTC
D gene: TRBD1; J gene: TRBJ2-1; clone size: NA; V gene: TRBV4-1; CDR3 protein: CASSQERQGLPSSSYNEQFF; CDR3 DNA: TGCGCCAGCAGCCAGGAGAGACAGGGGCTCCCCTCGAGCTCCTACAATGAGCAGTTCTTC
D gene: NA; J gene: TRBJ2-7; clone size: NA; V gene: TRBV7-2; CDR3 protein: CASSPAVREQYF; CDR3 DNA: TGTGCCAGCAGCCCAGCGGTACGGGAGCAGTACTTC
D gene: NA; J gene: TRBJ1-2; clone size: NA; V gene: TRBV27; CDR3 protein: CASSLLRSGREKAGGYGYTF; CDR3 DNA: TGTGCCAGCAGTTTATTAAGATCGGGACGGGAAAAGGCAGGAGGCTATGGCTACACCTTC
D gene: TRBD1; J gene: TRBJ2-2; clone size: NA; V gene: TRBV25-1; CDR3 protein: CASHPGDRDAGELFF; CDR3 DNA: TGTGCCAGCCATCCAGGGGACAGGGACGCCGGGGAGCTGTTTTTT
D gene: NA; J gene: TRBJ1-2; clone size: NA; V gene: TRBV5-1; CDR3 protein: CASSLEGLIYGYTF; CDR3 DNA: TGCGCCAGCAGCTTAGAGGGATTGATCTATGGCTACACCTTC
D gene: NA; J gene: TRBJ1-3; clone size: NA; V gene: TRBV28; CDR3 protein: CASSSTWGDSSGNTIYF; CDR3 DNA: TGTGCCAGCAGTTCCACCTGGGGGGATTCCTCTGGAAACACCATATATTTT
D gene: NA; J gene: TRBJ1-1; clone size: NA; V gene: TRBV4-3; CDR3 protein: CASSQGARDTEAFF; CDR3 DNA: TGCGCCAGCAGCCAAGGGGCACGGGACACTGAAGCTTTCTTT
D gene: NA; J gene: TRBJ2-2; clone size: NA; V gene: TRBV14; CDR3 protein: CASSQTGAQFTGELFF; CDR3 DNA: TGTGCCAGCAGCCAGACCGGGGCCCAGTTCACCGGGGAGCTGTTTTTT
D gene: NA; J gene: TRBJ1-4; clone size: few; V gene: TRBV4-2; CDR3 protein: CASSQHPIANEKLFF; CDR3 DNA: TGTGCCAGCAGCCAACATCCTATCGCTAATGAAAAACTGTTTTTT
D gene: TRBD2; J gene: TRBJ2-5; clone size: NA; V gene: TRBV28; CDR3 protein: CASSFLAGGPETQYF; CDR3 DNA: TGTGCCAGCAGTTTTCTAGCGGGAGGGCCCGAGACCCAGTACTTC
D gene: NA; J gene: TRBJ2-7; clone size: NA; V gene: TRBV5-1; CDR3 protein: CASSLGGTGTYEQYF; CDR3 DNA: TGCGCCAGCAGCTTGGGGGGAACAGGGACCTACGAGCAGTACTTC
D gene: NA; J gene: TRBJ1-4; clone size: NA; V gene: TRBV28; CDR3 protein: CASRAGGRYEKLFF; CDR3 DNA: TGTGCCAGCAGGGCGGGGGGACGTTACGAAAAACTGTTTTTT
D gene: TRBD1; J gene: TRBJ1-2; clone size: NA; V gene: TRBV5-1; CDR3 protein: CASSSRQGAPYGYTF; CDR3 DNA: TGCGCCAGCAGCTCCCGACAGGGGGCGCCTTATGGCTACACCTTC
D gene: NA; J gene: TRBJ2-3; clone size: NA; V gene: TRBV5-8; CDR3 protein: CASTPSGAYTQYF; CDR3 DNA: TGTGCCAGCACCCCCTCCGGGGCCTATACGCAGTATTTT
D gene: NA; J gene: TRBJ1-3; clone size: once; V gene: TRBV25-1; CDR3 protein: CASSTLRSGNTIYF; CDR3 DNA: TGTGCCAGCAGCACACTCCGCTCTGGAAACACCATATATTTT
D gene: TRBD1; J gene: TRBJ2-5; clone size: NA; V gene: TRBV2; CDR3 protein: CASRAGTGSRQETQYF; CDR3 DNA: TGTGCCAGCAGAGCCGGGACAGGGAGCCGCCAGGAGACCCAGTACTTC
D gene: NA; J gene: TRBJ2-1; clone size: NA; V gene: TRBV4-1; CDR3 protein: CASSLGIAREQFF; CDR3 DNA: TGCGCCAGCAGCCTCGGGATTGCTCGCGAGCAGTTCTTC
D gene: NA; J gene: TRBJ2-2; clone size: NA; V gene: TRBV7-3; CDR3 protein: CASSLAPRTPNTGELFF; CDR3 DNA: TGTGCCAGCAGCCTTGCCCCGAGGACACCGAACACCGGGGAGCTGTTTTTT
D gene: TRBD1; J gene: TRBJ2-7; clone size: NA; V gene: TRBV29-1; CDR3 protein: CSVRQGSSYEQYF; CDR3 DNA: TGCAGCGTACGACAGGGGAGCTCCTACGAGCAGTACTTC
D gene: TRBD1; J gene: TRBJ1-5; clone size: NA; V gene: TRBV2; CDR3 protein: CASWRDRGLPNQPQHF; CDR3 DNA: TGTGCCAGCTGGCGGGACAGAGGGCTCCCAAATCAGCCCCAGCATTTT
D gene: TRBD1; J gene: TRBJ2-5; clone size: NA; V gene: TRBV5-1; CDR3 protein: CASSPRPTGETQYF; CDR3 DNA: TGCGCCAGCAGCCCGCGTCCGACAGGGGAGACCCAGTACTTC
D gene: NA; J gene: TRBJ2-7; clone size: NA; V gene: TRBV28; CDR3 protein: CASSARVEDEQYF; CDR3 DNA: TGTGCCAGCAGTGCCCGGGTAGAGGACGAGCAGTACTTC
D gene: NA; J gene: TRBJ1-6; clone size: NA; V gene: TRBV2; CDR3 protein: CASSRLGSPLHF; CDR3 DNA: TGTGCCAGCAGTAGATTAGGTTCACCCCTCCACTTT
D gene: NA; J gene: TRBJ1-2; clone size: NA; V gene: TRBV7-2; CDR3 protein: CASSLEHRAPTGYTF; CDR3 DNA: TGTGCCAGCAGCTTAGAACACAGGGCTCCTACCGGCTACACCTTC
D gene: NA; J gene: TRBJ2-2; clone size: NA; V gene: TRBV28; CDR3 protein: CASSFIDRSNTGELFF; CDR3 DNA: TGTGCCAGCAGTTTCATCGACAGGTCGAACACCGGGGAGCTGTTTTTT
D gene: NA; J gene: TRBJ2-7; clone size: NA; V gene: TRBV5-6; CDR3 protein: CASSLRQIVSYEQYF; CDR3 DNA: TGTGCCAGCAGCTTGAGACAGATCGTCTCCTACGAGCAGTACTTC
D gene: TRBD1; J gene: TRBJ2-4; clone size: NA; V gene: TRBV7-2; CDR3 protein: CASSKQGVENIQYF; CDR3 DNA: TGTGCCAGCAGTAAACAGGGGGTAGAAAACATTCAGTACTTC
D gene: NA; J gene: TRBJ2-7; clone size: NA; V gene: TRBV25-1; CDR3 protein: CASSDKGPRGFYEQYF; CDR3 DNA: TGTGCCAGCAGTGACAAGGGCCCCCGGGGATTCTACGAGCAGTACTTC